The sequence of this T cell receptor (beta chain) was determined in a study of CD8+CD57+ T cells in acquired aplastic anemia. Overall study context: The study obtained an average of roughly 3 ug of DNA from sorted CD4+ and CD8+ cells.

Study observations and caveats: Levels of CD8+ Simpson's diversity were not significantly distinct in patients versus controls.

On this clonotype itself: What it binds is unknown.

TCR beta VDJ and CDR3 profiles were obtained from a genomic DNA template. Each CDR3 protein is one row after TCRdb ran MiXCR on the reads. The profile shows about 190,000 distinct CDR3 sequences, 64% of them singletons. What was sequenced was sorted CD4+, CD8+, or CD8+CD57+ T cells (not recorded which) from PBMCs. This TCR was sampled from a human donor with severe aplastic anemia or a healthy control (not recorded which).

The CDR3, as DNA: TGCGACAAGCCGGGGACGAGTTCCTACGAGCAGTACTTC. It is translated as CDKPGTSSYEQYF. The V call is TRBV29-1, the J call TRBJ2-7, with D perhaps assigned TRBD1 or TRBD2 (5 bases each). The CDR3 length is 13 residues. Germline V CDR1 and CDR2: SQVTM, ANQGSEA.